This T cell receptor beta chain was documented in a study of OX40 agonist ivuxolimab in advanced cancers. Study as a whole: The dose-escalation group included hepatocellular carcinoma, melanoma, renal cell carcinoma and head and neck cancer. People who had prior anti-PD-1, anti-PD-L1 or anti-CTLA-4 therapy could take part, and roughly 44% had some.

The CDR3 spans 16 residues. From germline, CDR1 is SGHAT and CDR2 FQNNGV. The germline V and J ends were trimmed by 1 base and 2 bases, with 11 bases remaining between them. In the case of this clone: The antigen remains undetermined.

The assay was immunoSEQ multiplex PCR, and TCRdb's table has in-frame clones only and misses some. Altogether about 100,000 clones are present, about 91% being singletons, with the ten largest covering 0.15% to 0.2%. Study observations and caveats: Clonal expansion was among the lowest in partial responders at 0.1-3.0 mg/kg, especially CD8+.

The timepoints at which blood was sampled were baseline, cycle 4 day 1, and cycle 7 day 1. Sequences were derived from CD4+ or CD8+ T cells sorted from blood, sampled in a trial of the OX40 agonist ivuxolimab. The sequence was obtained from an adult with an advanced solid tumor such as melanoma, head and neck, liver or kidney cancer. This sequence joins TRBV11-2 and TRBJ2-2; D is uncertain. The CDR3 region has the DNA TGTGCCAGCAGCTTAGCTGTTAGTTCCAACACCGGGGAGCTGTTTTTT. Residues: CASSLAVSSNTGELFF.